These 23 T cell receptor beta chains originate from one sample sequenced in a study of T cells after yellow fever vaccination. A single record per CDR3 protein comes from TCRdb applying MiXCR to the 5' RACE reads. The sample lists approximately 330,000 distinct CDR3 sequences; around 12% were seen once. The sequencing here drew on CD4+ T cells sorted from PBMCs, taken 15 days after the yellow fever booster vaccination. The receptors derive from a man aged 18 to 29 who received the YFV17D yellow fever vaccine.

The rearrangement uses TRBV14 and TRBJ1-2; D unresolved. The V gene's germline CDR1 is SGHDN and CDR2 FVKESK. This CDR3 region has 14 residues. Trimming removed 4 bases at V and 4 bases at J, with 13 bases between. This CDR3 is CASSRQTGRYGYTF. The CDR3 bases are TGTGCCAGCAGCCGACAAACCGGGCGCTATGGCTACACCTTC.

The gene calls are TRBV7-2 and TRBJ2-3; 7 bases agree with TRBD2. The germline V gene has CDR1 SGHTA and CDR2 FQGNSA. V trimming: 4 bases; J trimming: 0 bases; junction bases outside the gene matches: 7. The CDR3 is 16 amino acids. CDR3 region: CASSSLTSSSTDTQYF. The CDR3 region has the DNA TGTGCCAGCAGCTCGCTGACTAGCTCTAGCACAGATACGCAGTATTTT.

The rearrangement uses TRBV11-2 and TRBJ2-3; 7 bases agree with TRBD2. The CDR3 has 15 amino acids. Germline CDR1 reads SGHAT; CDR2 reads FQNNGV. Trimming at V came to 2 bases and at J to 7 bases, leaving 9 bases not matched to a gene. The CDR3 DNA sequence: TGTGCCAGCAGCTTAACCACTAGCGAGGTGAATACGCAGTATTTT. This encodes CASSLTTSEVNTQYF. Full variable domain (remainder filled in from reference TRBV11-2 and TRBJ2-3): EAGVAQSPRYKIIEKRQSVAFWCNPISGHATLYWYQQILGQGPKLLIQFQNNGVVDDSQLPKDRFSAERLKGVDSTLKIQPAKLEDSAVYLCASSLTTSEVNTQYFGPGTRLTVL.

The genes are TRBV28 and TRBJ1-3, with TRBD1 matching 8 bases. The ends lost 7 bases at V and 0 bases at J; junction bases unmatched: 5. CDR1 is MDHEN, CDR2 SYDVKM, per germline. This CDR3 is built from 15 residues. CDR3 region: CASTQGAYSGNTIYF. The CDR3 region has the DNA TGTGCCAGCACGCAGGGGGCCTACTCTGGAAACACCATATATTTT.

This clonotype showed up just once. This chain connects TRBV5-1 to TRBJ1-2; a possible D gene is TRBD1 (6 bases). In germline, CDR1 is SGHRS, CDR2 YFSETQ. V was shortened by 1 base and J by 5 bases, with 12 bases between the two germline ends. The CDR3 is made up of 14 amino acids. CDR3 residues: CASSLSQGTYGYTF. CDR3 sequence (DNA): TGCGCCAGCAGCTTGTCCCAGGGGACTTATGGCTACACCTTC.

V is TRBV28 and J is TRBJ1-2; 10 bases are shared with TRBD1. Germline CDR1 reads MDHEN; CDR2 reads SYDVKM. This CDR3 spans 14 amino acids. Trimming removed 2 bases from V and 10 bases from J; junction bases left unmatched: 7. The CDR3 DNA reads TGTGCCAGCAGTTTAGCAGACAGGGGGCTTGTCTACACCTTC. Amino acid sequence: CASSLADRGLVYTF.

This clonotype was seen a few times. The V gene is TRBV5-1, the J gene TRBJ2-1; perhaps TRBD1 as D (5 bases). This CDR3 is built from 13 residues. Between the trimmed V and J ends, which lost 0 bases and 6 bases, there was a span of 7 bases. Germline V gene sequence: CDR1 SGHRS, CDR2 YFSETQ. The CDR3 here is CASSLGQLNEQFF. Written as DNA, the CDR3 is TGCGCCAGCAGCTTGGGACAGCTCAATGAGCAGTTCTTC.

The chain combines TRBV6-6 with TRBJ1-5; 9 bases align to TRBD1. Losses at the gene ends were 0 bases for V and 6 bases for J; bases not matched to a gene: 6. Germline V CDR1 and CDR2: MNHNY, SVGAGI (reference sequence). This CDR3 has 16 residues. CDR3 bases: TGTGCCAGCAGTTACTCGGGACAGGGATTTCGTCAGCCCCAGCATTTT. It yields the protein CASSYSGQGFRQPQHF.

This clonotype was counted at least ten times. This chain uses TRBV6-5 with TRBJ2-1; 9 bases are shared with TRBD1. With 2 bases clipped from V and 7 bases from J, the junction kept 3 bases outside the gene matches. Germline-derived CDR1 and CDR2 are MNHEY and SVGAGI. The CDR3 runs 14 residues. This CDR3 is CASSYRTGANEQFF. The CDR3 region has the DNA TGTGCCAGCAGTTACCGGACAGGGGCGAATGAGCAGTTCTTC.

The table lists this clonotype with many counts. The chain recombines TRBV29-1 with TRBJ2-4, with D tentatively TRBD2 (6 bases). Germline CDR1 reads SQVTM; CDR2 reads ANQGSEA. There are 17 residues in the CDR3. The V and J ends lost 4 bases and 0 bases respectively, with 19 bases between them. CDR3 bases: TGCAGCGTTGTCCACGTCGAGGACTATTTAGCCAAAAACATTCAGTACTTC. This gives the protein CSVVHVEDYLAKNIQYF.

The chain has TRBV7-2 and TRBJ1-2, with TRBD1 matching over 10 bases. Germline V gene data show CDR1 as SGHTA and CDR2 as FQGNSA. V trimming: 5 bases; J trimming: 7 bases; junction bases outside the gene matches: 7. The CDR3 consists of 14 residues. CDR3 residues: CASSIPGQGSGYTF. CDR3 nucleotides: TGTGCCAGCAGCATCCCGGGACAGGGGTCTGGCTACACCTTC.

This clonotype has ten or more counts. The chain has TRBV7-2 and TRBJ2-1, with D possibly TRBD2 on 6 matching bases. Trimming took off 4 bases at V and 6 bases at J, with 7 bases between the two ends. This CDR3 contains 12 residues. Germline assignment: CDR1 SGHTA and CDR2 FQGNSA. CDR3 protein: CASSSRGNEQFF. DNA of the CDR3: TGTGCCAGCAGCTCGCGGGGCAATGAGCAGTTCTTC.

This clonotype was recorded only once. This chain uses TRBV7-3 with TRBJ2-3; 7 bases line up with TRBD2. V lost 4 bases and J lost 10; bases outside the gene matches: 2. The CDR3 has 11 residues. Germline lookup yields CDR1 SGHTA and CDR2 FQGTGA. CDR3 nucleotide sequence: TGTGCCAGCAGCTCAGGACTAGCGCAGTATTTT. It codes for CASSSGLAQYF.

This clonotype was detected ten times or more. For the CDR3, the DNA is TGTGCCAGCAGCAAAGCGGGGGAAGAGACCCAGTACTTC. Translation: CASSKAGEETQYF. The J gene is TRBJ2-5, the V gene TRBV7-2; 8 bases are a match to TRBD2. This CDR3 has 13 residues. Unmatched junction bases numbered 2, after V lost 5 bases and J lost 3 bases. Germline V gives CDR1 SGHTA, CDR2 FQGNSA.

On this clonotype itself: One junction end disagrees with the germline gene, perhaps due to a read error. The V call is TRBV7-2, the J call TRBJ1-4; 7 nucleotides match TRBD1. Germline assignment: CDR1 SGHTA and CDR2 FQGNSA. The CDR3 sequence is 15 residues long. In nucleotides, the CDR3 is TGTGCCAGCACCTTAGCGGGGACAGCTAATGAAAAACTGTTTTTT. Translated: CASTLAGTANEKLFF.

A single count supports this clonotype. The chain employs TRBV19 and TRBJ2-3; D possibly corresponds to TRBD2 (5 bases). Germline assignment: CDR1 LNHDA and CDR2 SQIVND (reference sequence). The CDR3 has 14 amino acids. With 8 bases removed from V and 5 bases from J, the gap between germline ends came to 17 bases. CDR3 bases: TGTGCCAGTGGTCGGGGTAGTGTTGAAGATACGCAGTATTTT. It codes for CASGRGSVEDTQYF. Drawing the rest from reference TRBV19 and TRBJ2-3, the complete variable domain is DGGITQSPKYLFRKEGQNVTLSCEQNLNHDAMYWYRQDPGQGLRLIYYSQIVNDFQKGDIAEGYSVSREKKESFPLTVTSAQKNPTAFYLCASGRGSVEDTQYFGPGTRLTVL.

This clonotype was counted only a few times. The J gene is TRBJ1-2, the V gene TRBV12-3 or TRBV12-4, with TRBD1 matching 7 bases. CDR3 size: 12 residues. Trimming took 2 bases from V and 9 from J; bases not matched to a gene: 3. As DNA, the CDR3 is TGTGCCAGCAGTTTAAACAGGGGAAGCTACACCTTC. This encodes CASSLNRGSYTF.

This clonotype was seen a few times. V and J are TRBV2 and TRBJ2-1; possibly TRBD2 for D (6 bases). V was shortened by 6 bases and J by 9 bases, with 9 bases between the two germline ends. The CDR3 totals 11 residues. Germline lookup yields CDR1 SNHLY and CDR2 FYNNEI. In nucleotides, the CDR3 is TGTGCCAGCAGGCAGGAGGGTGAGCAGTTCTTC. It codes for CASRQEGEQFF.

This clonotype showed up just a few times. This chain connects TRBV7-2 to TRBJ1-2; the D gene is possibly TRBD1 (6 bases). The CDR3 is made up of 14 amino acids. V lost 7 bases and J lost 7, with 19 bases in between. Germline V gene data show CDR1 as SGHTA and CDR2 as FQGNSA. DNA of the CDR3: TGTGCCAGCACCCGAGACAGGACGACATTTGGCTACACCTTC. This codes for CASTRDRTTFGYTF.

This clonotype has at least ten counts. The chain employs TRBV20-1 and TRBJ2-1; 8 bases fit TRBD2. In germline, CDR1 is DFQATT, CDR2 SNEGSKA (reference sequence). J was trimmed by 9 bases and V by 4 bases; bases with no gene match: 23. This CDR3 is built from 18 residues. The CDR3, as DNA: TGCAGTGCTACGGGGGGGGGTCCAGGGGACGGCGGAAGTAGTGAGCAGTTCTTC. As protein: CSATGGGPGDGGSSEQFF.

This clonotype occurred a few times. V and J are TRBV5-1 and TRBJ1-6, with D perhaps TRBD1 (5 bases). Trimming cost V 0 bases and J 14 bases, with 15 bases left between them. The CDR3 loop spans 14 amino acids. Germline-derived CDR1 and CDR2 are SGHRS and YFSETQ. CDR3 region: CASSLDTQRGSLHF. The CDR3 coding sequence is TGCGCCAGCAGCTTGGATACGCAGCGGGGGTCCCTCCACTTT.

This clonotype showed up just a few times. The CDR3 loop reads CASTNNAEAFF. The CDR3 DNA follows: TGTGCCAGCACCAATAATGCGGAAGCTTTCTTT. The V gene is TRBV5-4, the J gene TRBJ1-1; D call uncertain. V gave up 6 bases and J gave up 8 bases, with 11 bases separating them. This CDR3 has 11 residues. Per the germline V gene, CDR1 is SGHNT and CDR2 is YYREEE (reference sequence).

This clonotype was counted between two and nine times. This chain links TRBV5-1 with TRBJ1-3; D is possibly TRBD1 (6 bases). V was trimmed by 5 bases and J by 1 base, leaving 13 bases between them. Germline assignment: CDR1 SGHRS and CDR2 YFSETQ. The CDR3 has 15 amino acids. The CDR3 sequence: CASRPGESSGNTIYF. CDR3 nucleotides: TGCGCCAGCAGACCAGGGGAGTCTTCTGGAAACACCATATATTTT.